The clone carrying this T cell receptor beta chain showed up just a few times. The target antigen is unknown. The sample originates from a study of T cell repertoires in cytomegalovirus infection. The overall study: Recently identified HLA-C-restricted CMV epitopes were among the peptides used. From public TCR beta signatures came an indication of both CMV infection and matching HLA type.

TCRdb analysed the reads with MiXCR anew, one entry per CDR3 protein. Seen here are around 750,000 distinct CDR3 sequences, approximately 32% observed once, and the top ten hold 9.5% to 15%. Whole-study results and caveats: CMV carriers having the relevant HLA were flagged by cumulative public TCR beta family frequency. HLA-C-restricted, CMV-specific TCR beta clonotypes were dominant ex vivo.

There are 16 residues in the CDR3. Trimming removed 7 bases from V and 3 bases from J, with 21 bases in between. In germline, CDR1 is SNHLY, CDR2 FYNNEI. Sequenced material: cultured CD8+ T cells from PBMCs, taken from culture after CMV antigen stimulation. The chain carries TRBV2 and TRBJ2-5; TRBD1 is a possible D gene (6 bases). This clonotype was obtained from a human donor in good health (CMV status not recorded). Some clones in this sample may be carry-over from other donors' samples. The DNA for the CDR3 is TGTGCCAGCACCTACGAACCGAGACAGGTTAAAGAGACCCAGTACTTC. Encoded protein: CASTYEPRQVKETQYF.